One and the same sample provided the 6 T cell receptor beta chains below, sequenced in a study of blood T cells in healthy people across ages. Primers used in a second PCR of about 7 to 12 cycles were a sample-barcoded 5' primer and a J-beta primer mix. TCRdb re-called the 5' RACE reads through MiXCR, storing one row per CDR3 protein. The table records 780,000 or so distinct CDR3 sequences, roughly 50% of them present only once. The sequencing input was blood. The receptors originated from a man aged 35-49 years in good health.

This clonotype was seen a single time. The chain's CDR3 is CSVVENPNQPQHF. The CDR3 DNA reads as TGCAGCGTTGTAGAGAACCCCAATCAGCCCCAGCATTTT. The V call is TRBV29-1, the J call TRBJ1-5; no clear D gene. Per the germline V gene, CDR1 is SQVTM and CDR2 is ANQGSEA. This CDR3 has 13 amino acids. Trimming removed 4 bases from V and 3 bases from J, with 10 bases in between. Drawing the rest from reference TRBV29-1 and TRBJ1-5, the complete variable domain is SAVISQKPSRDICQRGTSLTIQCQVDSQVTMMFWYRQQPGQSLTLIATANQGSEATYESGFVIDKFPISRPNLTFSTLTVSNMSPEDSSIYLCSVVENPNQPQHFGDGTRLSIL.

V and J are TRBV5-5 and TRBJ1-3; possibly TRBD1 for D (6 bases). The CDR3 contains 18 residues. Germline V gene lookup returns CDR1 SGHKS and CDR2 YYEKEE (reference sequence). The ends were cut back, 1 base at V and 0 bases at J, with 17 bases in the middle. The DNA of the CDR3 is TGTGCCAGCAGCTTGCCGGCCGGGACACCCAACTCTGGAAACACCATATATTTT. Amino acid sequence: CASSLPAGTPNSGNTIYF.

This chain connects TRBV29-1 to TRBJ1-1; maybe TRBD1 (6 bases). The CDR3 runs 13 residues. Germline CDR1 and CDR2: SQVTM and ANQGSEA. Deletions cut 6 bases from V and 1 base from J, with 12 bases between. Here the CDR3 reads CSVTGFGNTEAFF. CDR3 nucleotides: TGCAGCGTCACAGGGTTTGGGAACACTGAAGCTTTCTTT.

This clonotype was recorded once. V is TRBV7-9 and J is TRBJ2-5; D is unresolved. CDR1 is SEHNR, CDR2 FQNEAQ, per germline (reference sequence). Trimming cost V 3 bases and J 4 bases, with 9 bases left between them. The CDR3 is made up of 13 amino acids. The CDR3 protein is CASSFGQSETQYF. As DNA, the CDR3 is TGTGCCAGCAGCTTCGGCCAATCAGAGACCCAGTACTTC.

This clonotype has just one count. This rearrangement joins TRBV7-2 to TRBJ2-7; D is perhaps TRBD1 or TRBD2 (6 bases each). Per the germline V gene, CDR1 is SGHTA and CDR2 is FQGNSA. V was cut by 1 base and J by 2 bases, with 15 bases left in between. There are 16 residues in the CDR3. CDR3 nucleotides: TGTGCCAGCAGCTTAGACCTTGGGGGGCTGACCTACGAGCAGTACTTC. Translating it yields CASSLDLGGLTYEQYF.

The table lists this clonotype with a count of one. V is TRBV7-2 and J is TRBJ1-2, with TRBD1 identical over 9 bases. The germline V gene has CDR1 SGHTA and CDR2 FQGNSA. With V trimmed by 5 bases and J by 7 bases, 8 bases remained unmatched. This CDR3 spans 14 amino acids. CDR3 sequence: CASSQRDRVGGYTF. The DNA for the CDR3 is TGTGCCAGCAGCCAGCGGGACAGGGTTGGTGGCTACACCTTC. The full variable domain, in which reference TRBV7-2 and TRBJ1-2 provide the parts outside the CDR3, is GAGVSQSPSNKVTEKGKDVELRCDPISGHTALYWYRQSLGQGLEFLIYFQGNSAPDKSGLPSDRFSAERTGGSVSTLTIQRTQQEDSAVYLCASSQRDRVGGYTFGSGTRLTVV.